What follows are 3 T cell receptor beta chains derived from one specimen sequenced in a study of response to subunit inactivated influenza vaccine. TCRdb itself ran the RT-PCR reads through MiXCR, one entry per CDR3 protein. The profile shows around 580,000 distinct CDR3 sequences, approximately 14% of them singletons. The sequencing here drew on PBMCs from blood, taken 12 days after vaccination. Every receptor here comes from a man aged 50 to 59 who received an inactivated influenza vaccine.

This clonotype was found a few times. The chain links TRBV20-1 to TRBJ2-1; weak D call: TRBD1 (5 bases). Per germline, CDR1 DFQATT and CDR2 SNEGSKA (reference sequence). V gave up 2 bases and J gave up 6 bases, with 11 bases separating them. The CDR3 sequence is 13 residues long. The CDR3 nucleotides are TGCAGTGCTAGAAAGGGGTCCACCAATGAGCAGTTCTTC. Translation gives CSARKGSTNEQFF.

This clonotype came up a few times. The V and J genes are TRBV29-1 and TRBJ2-1; 7 bases align to TRBD2. The germline CDR1 and CDR2 sequences are SQVTM and ANQGSEA. V trimming: 6 bases; J trimming: 0 bases; junction bases outside the gene matches: 5. This CDR3 region has 14 residues. The CDR3 nucleotides read TGCAGCGTAGCGGGACGGAGCTCCTACAATGAGCAGTTCTTC. Translated, it gives CSVAGRSSYNEQFF.

The V and J genes are TRBV11-2 and TRBJ2-2; no clear D gene. This CDR3 spans 13 amino acids. The germline V and J ends were trimmed by 6 bases and 7 bases, with 12 bases remaining between them. From germline, CDR1 is SGHAT and CDR2 FQNNGV. This CDR3 reads CASRIRWGGELFF. For the CDR3, the DNA is TGTGCCAGCAGAATTAGATGGGGCGGGGAGCTGTTTTTT.